The clone carrying this T cell receptor (beta chain) was observed a single time. CDR3 length: 19 residues. This record comes from a study of regulatory and conventional T cells in RAG deficiency. Generated by immunoSEQ multiplex PCR, the TCRdb table keeps only in-frame clones and is missing some. Here the sample spans tens of thousands of clones, about 87% being singletons. These sequences were also reported in another study, on regulatory T cells. That work adds: The PCR used 52 TRBV and 13 TRBJ primers. Regulatory T cells showed the strongest V-J pair restriction and V/J gene skewing among patient repertoires.

The V call is TRBV21-1, the J call TRBJ2-7; TRBD2, the table's D call, was not compared with the DNA. TRBV21-1 constitutes a pseudogene. The TCR comes from a human donor in good health. What was sequenced was CD8+ T cells sorted from blood. The CDR3 loop reads CASSSKRKIAGLFVYEQYF. The CDR3 DNA sequence: TGTGCCAGCAGCTCCAAAAGGAAAATAGCGGGATTATTCGTCTACGAGCAGTACTTC.